This T cell receptor (beta chain) originates from a study of cytomegalovirus exposure and HLA in healthy donors (dated by TCRdb to the late 2010s). Background on the whole study: An earlier analysis of 587 of the donors reported about 250 Gb of sequence data and approximately 110 million unique TCR beta sequences from 150 million to 200 million T cells. An early release covering approximately 600 HLA-typed donors comprised roughly 300 gigabases of sequencing data and around 86 million unique TCR sequences. The genetic ancestry cluster associated with self-reported Caucasian donors included around four fifths of the roughly 380 genotyped donors. The study aimed to test whether signatures of past pathogen exposure could be identified by cataloging public T cell receptors. The study used immunosequencing to profile the T cell repertoires of hundreds of subjects and linked those repertoires to cytomegalovirus serostatus. Along with the roughly 700-subject first cohort, a separate validation cohort of over a hundred different subjects was used. To predict cytomegalovirus infection status, the study brought together high-throughput TCR immunosequencing, statistical association of individual TCRs with disease status, and machine learning. To study patterns of TCR occurrence, a later analysis re-analyzed previously published TCR beta repertoires from under 750 donors and added high-resolution HLA genotyping. Rather than drawing on any new phenotypic data, the later analysis identified candidate immune exposures from TCR beta sequences and the way those sequences occurred across donors. An earlier analysis of 587 of the donors applied high-throughput TCR beta sequencing to assess whether each TCR beta V gene segment acted as functional or pseudogenic. Donor age, sex, ethnicity and CMV serostatus were compiled alongside the repertoire data. A later genetic analysis took genome-wide SNP genotypes for about 65% of the 666 donors and used that subset as a discovery cohort. Every discovery cohort repertoire had been produced on one sequencing platform. Both class I and class II loci were covered by HLA typing, at four-digit resolution. The number of donors typed differed by locus, with about 629-640 for A, B, C, DRB1 and DQB1, 522 for DQA1, nearly 610 for DPA1, and approximately 470 for DPB1. About five DR-DQ haplotypes were handled as single units for association and clustering because linkage in the cohort was strong. Across approximately 420 genotyped donors of the cohort, an average of about 200,000 unique TCR beta nucleotide sequences per donor were sequenced, and approximately 17% of those sequences were non-productive.

In total, 666 healthy bone marrow donors made up the cohort. At the time of sampling, all cohort members were nominally healthy, though unrecorded immune exposures were likely present. Of the 610 or so cohort members, 250 to 300 had positive CMV serostatus and roughly 350 had negative CMV serostatus, and CMV serostatus was not recorded for the donor. A peripheral blood sample was provided by each donor, and peripheral blood mononuclear cells were used for TCR beta sequencing. Genomic DNA extraction from the blood cell samples was performed with the Qiagen DNeasy Blood Extraction Kit. Libraries were built with the immunoSEQ multiplex PCR assay. The multiplex PCR relied on a mix of 60 forward primers for TCR Vbeta segments and 13 reverse primers for TCR Jbeta segments. The CDR3 region of rearranged TCR beta genes was amplified from genomic DNA with a multiplex PCR assay. The Illumina HiSeq System was used to sequence the amplified TCR beta libraries as 87-base-pair reads. In the authors' own workflow: In a later analysis, 77 million or so unique TCR beta chains were counted across the 500 to 700 repertoires, and around 10 million of these chains were shared by at least two donors. Raw reads were error-corrected and collapsed into unique sequences by a nearest-neighbor algorithm in which closely related sequences were merged to remove PCR and sequencing errors. Alignment of CDR3 sequences to IMGT reference sequences was used to assign V, D and J gene segments. For a sequence to be retained, a match of at least six nucleotides to both a V gene segment and a J gene segment was required. A rearrangement counted as productive if the CDR3 had no stop codons and remained in frame with V and J, and every other rearrangement counted as non-productive. Following IMGT convention, CDR3 was defined as the stretch from the second conserved V-encoded cysteine up to the conserved J-encoded phenylalanine. The earlier analysis of about 590 of the donors excluded sequences that lacked an unambiguous match to a single V gene segment. An earlier analysis of approximately 590 of the donors called V segments functional above 56.7% productive rearrangements and segregating when the between-donor standard deviation exceeded 5%. A statistical classification framework was built for diagnosing cytomegalovirus status from the catalog of TCR beta chain sequences. V and J gene assignment, in a later analysis, came from comparing TCR nucleotide sequences with IMGT/GENE-DB human TR gene sequences. In a later analysis, CDR3 sequences and most-parsimonious VDJ recombination scenarios were assigned using the TCRdist pipeline. In a later analysis, each TCR beta chain was defined by its CDR3 amino acid sequence together with its V-gene family, and reads lacking a unique V-gene family were excluded. In a later analysis, 550 to 650 highly shared, low-generation-probability nucleotide sequences were removed to address suspected cross-contamination and a sequencing artifact. In a later analysis, a clonal expansion index was calculated for each public chain from normalized within-repertoire ranks of inferred template counts. A later analysis computed generation probabilities with a VDJ recombination model fitted to out-of-frame rearrangements, and checked the results against IGoR. In a later analysis, hypergeometric tests were used to score TCR-TCR, TCR-HLA and TCR-CMV co-occurrence, with a repertoire-size bias correction applied to TCR pairs. A later analysis estimated false discovery rates by permuting HLA or CMV assignments 20 times. In a later analysis, co-occurring TCRs were grouped with DBSCAN, and TCRdist sequence similarity was added when clustering was performed within HLA-allele-positive subsets. Repertoires with fewer than 30,000 or more than 120,000 public chains, plus five repertoires with anomalous nucleotide sharing, were excluded from co-occurrence clustering. The source is immuneACCESS, and TCRdb retained only in-frame sequences with V and J called. Part of the clones is not carried over; for the studies checked, unresolved V genes explain less than half of this, and the remainder is unexplained. The V and J calls and clone size were taken over from that table, and D and trimming were inferred from the DNA. The sample table lists around 150,000 clones, roughly three quarters of them with a count of one. The ten largest clones capture about 3.7% of the sample.

Worth noting for this clone: No antigen is known for it. Qualities for individual bases were not recorded, and no much larger clone is one base off.

A distance of 14 bases separates the germline ends of V and J, which lose 0 bases and 6 bases respectively. The CDR3 contains 14 residues, cysteine and phenylalanine counted. The read is trimmed to its CDR3 DNA, 42 bases read in frame from base 1. CDR1 and CDR2 are read off the germline V gene (reference sequence) as GTSNPN and SVGIG. Summary of the overall study and its limitations: Linkage disequilibrium might explain the correlated functional status among segregating V segments, but an unknown experimental factor could not be ruled out. In a later analysis, several top co-occurrence clusters were reported to appear linked to parvovirus B19, influenza, CMV and Epstein-Barr virus. Most CMV-associated TCR beta chains appeared to be HLA-restricted in a later analysis, and the HLA associations seemed to be driven largely by CMV exposure. In the study, some 160 TCR beta chains were listed as associated with cytomegalovirus. In a later analysis, HLA-associated TCR beta chains were found to be more clonally expanded and to have lower generation probabilities than equally common non-associated chains. Immune exposure information for the cohort was limited to CMV serostatus. In vitro tests confirmed that a few of the cytomegalovirus-associated TCR beta chains recognize cytomegalovirus antigens. The authors suggested that the approach could potentially be generalized to other disease states and immunological phenotypes. The cohort was sequenced for TCR beta chains only, and without alpha or paired-chain data the features that could be detected were limited. Assigning TCR associations to individual alleles was difficult when HLA alleles, especially DR and DQ, strongly co-occurred. A cluster of highly shared sequence variants was judged likely to be a technical artifact of the sequencing pipeline. The presence/absence analyses assumed that sequencing depth was roughly uniform across donors, and that assumption may not be true. Because HLA typing was unavailable for some donors at each locus, only the typed subset was used in association tests. Most TCR sequences were observed very rarely across donors, whereas some public TCRs were present in many individuals. The earlier analysis of approximately 590 of the donors excluded some 15 rarely observed V segments, including chromosome 9 orphons, because counts were too low. An earlier analysis of approximately 500 of the donors showed that most TCR beta V segments appeared in productive rearrangements either about 87% or about 30% of the time, which broadly matched IMGT annotations. A later analysis found that TCR association rates varied across HLA loci, with DRB1 alleles showing the most associated TCRs and HLA-C alleles the fewest. In a later genetic analysis, a missense DCLRE1C variant was associated with V-gene and J-gene trimming of TCR beta chains, and the association was replicated in an independent cohort. A further reported finding was that TCR beta sequences accurately predicted the HLA-A and HLA-B alleles for most subjects in the first cohort. In a later analysis, some 17,000 TCR beta sequences were associated with specific HLA alleles at a false discovery rate of 0.05. According to a later genetic analysis, donors in an Asian-associated ancestry cluster had fewer N-insertions in productive TCRs than the roughly 700-donor mean. The classifier was reported to diagnose cytomegalovirus status with high specificity and sensitivity in both the original and validation cohorts. The 87-base-pair reads could not distinguish some IMGT-functional V segments, including TRBV6-2 and TRBV6-3, so those segments were excluded.

Recombination joined TRBV30 with TRBJ1-2, with no confident D gene call. The specimen was PBMCs. The TCR sequence derives from a human donor in good health. The sequenced DNA is TGTGCCTGGAGTGTACTTTATCAGGAAAATGGCTACACCTTC. Translated, this gives CAWSVLYQENGYTF.